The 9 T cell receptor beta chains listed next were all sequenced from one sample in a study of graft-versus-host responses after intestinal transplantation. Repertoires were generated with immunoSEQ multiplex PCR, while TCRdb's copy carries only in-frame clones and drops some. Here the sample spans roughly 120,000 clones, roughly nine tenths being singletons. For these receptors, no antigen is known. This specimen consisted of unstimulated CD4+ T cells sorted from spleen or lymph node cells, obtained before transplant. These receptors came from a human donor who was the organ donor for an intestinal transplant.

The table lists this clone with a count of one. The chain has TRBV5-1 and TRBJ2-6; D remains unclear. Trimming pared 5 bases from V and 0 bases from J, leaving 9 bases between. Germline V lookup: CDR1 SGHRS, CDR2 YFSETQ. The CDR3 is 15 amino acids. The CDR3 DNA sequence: TGCGCCAGCAGGAGACCCGACTCTGGGGCCAACGTCCTGACTTTC. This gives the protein CASRRPDSGANVLTF. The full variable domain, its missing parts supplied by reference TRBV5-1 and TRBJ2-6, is KAGVTQTPRYLIKTRGQQVTLSCSPISGHRSVSWYQQTPGQGLQFLFEYFSETQRNKGNFPGRFSGRQFSNSRSEMNVSTLELGDSALYLCASRRPDSGANVLTFGAGSRLTVL.

The CDR3 is CASSSAGRTGELFF. CDR3 sequence (DNA): TGTGCCAGCAGTTCGGCAGGCCGCACCGGGGAGCTGTTTTTT. The chain joins TRBV28 to TRBJ2-2; D gene unclear. V was pared by 4 bases and J by 4 bases, with 10 bases between. CDR1 MDHEN and CDR2 SYDVKM come from the germline V gene. This CDR3 is built from 14 residues.

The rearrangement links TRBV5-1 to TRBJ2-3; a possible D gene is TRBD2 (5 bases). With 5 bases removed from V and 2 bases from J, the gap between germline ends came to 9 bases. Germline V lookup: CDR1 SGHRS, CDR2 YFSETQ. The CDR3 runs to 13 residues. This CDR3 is CASRVDFTDTQYF. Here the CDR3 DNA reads TGCGCCAGCAGGGTGGACTTCACAGATACGCAGTATTTT.

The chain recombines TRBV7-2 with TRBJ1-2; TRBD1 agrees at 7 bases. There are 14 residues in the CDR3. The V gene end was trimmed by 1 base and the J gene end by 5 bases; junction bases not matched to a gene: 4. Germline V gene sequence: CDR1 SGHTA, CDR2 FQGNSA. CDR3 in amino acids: CASSLGQGGYGYTF. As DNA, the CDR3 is TGTGCCAGCAGCTTAGGACAGGGAGGTTATGGCTACACCTTC.

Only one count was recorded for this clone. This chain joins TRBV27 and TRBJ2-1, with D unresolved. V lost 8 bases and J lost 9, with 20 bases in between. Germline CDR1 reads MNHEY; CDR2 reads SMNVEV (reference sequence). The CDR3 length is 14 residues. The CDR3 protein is CASPTIPRFGEQFF. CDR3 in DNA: TGTGCCAGCCCAACCATTCCGAGATTCGGTGAGCAGTTCTTC.

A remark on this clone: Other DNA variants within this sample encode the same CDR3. This chain's CDR3 is CASSPQGLGTEAFF. Here the CDR3 DNA reads TGTGCCAGCTCACCACAGGGTTTGGGGACTGAAGCTTTCTTT. The V gene is TRBV18, the J gene TRBJ1-1; D is ambiguous. V was clipped by 1 base and J by 5 bases, with 11 bases between them. Germline values: CDR1 KGHSH, CDR2 LQKENI. This CDR3 spans 14 amino acids.

CDR3 amino acids: CASSSMVTSGKYNEQFF. CDR3 in DNA: TGTGCCAGCAGCTCCATGGTGACTAGCGGGAAGTACAATGAGCAGTTCTTC. The chain uses TRBV7-9 and TRBJ2-1, with 11 bases fitting TRBD2. V lost 4 bases to trimming and J lost 4 bases; unmatched junction nucleotides: 9. The CDR3 length is 17 residues. Per germline, CDR1 SEHNR and CDR2 FQNEAQ (reference sequence).

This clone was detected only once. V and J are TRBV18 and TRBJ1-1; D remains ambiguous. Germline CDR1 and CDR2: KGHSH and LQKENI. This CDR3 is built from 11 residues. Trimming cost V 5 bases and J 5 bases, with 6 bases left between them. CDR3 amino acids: CASSGRTEAFF. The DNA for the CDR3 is TGTGCCAGCTCAGGGCGAACTGAAGCTTTCTTT.

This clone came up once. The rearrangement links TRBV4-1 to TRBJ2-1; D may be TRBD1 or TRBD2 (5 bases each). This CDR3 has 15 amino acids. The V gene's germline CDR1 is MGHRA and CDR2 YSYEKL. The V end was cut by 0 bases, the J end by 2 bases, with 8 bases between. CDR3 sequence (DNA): TGCGCCAGCAGCCAAGATGGGACCACCTACAATGAGCAGTTCTTC. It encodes CASSQDGTTYNEQFF.